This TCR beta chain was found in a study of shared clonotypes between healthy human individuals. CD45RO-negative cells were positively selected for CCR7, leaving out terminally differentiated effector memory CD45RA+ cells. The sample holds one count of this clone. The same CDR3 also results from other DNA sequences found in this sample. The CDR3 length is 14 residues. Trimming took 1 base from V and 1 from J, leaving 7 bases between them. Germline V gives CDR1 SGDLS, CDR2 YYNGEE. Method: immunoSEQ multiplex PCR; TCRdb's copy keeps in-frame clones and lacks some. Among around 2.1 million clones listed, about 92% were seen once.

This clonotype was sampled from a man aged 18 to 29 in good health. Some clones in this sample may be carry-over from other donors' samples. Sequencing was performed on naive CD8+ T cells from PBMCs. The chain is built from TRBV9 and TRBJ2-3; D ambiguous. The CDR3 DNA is TGTGCCAGCAGCGTATCGGGCGGCACAGATACGCAGTATTTT. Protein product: CASSVSGGTDTQYF.